The 3 T cell receptor beta chains below come from one sample, sequenced in a study of cytomegalovirus exposure and HLA in healthy donors. PCR amplification relied on 60 Vbeta primers (plus 13 Jbeta primers). Profiling relied on immunoSEQ multiplex PCR, and the TCRdb table lists in-frame clones only, not all of them. The data contain about 270,000 clones, under 80% of them singletons. The specimen was PBMCs. The receptor source for this set is a female donor in good health and CMV-seronegative.

This rearrangement joins TRBV11-2 to TRBJ1-5, with TRBD1 matching over 8 bases. Germline lookup yields CDR1 SGHAT and CDR2 FQNNGV. With V trimmed by 1 base and J by 2 bases, 1 base remained unmatched. The CDR3 runs to 15 residues. The CDR3, as DNA: TGTGCCAGCAGCTTAGCAGGGGGCGGCAATCAGCCCCAGCATTTT. It codes for CASSLAGGGNQPQHF.

This chain connects TRBV9 to TRBJ2-1; TRBD2 is a possible D gene (5 bases). Trimming removed 8 bases at V and 5 bases at J, with 20 bases between. CDR1 and CDR2 from the germline V gene are SGDLS and YYNGEE. The CDR3 covers 15 residues. This CDR3 is CASQAAGNVNNEQFF. The CDR3 DNA follows: TGTGCCAGTCAAGCTGCGGGTAACGTGAACAATGAGCAGTTCTTC.

The rearrangement links TRBV11-3 to TRBJ2-2, with D perhaps TRBD1 (6 bases). Between the trimmed V and J ends, which lost 2 bases and 3 bases, there was a span of 13 bases. The CDR3 runs to 16 residues. Germline V lookup: CDR1 SGHNT, CDR2 YENEEA. CDR3 region: CASSLSTGSYTGELFF. DNA for the CDR3: TGTGCCAGCAGCTTATCGACAGGATCTTACACCGGGGAGCTGTTTTTT.